This TCR beta chain is drawn from a study of lymphopenia after photon versus proton radiotherapy (dated by TCRdb to about 2019). About the full investigation: Photon and proton radiation therapy were compared by the study for their immunological effects in patients with gastrointestinal tumors who developed high-grade lymphopenia. The cohort included some 20 patients with gastrointestinal tumors who developed lymphopenia after receiving either photon or proton therapy. The goal of the study was to characterize the differences between the two radiation modalities in how they affect the immune system. What the study reported, not specific to this receptor: Across the cohort, among patients who died, a greater drop in TCR diversity after the nadir was inversely correlated with overall survival time. Relative stability during treatment was observed in proton-treated patients, whereas loss of naive T cells and TCR diversity and gain of effector/memory populations were observed in photon-treated patients. After the lymphocyte count nadir, oligoclonal expansion, especially of CD8+ Temra cells, was observed in photon-treated repertoires, and the drop in diversity was driven by this expansion. The survival association was assessed only in patients who died, and better survival with proton therapy was presented by the authors as a possibility rather than a demonstrated result.

As regards this clone: No antigen is known for it. Base qualities are not recorded, but no much larger clone differs from it by a single base.

Receptor libraries were prepared by the immunoSEQ multiplex PCR assay. Alongside multiparametric flow cytometry, deep sequencing of rearranged TCR beta loci was used to profile the T cell repertoires. Here the immuneACCESS table is served through TCRdb, limited to in-frame sequences with V and J called. Missing clones are a known gap in these copies; in checked studies unresolved V genes cover under half, and the rest lacks a known reason. Recorded for this sample are 55,000 to 70,000 clones; around 90% of them occurred a single time. The ten top clones hold approximately 2.6% of the sample. The germline V gene provides CDR1 SGHTA and CDR2 FQGNSA. V is pruned by 4 bases and J by 5 bases, leaving 14 bases of the junction without a gene match. From its cysteine to its phenylalanine, the CDR3 spans 16 amino acids. Only CDR3 DNA is held: 48 bases, read in frame from base 1.

The TCR sequence derives from a woman between 70 and 85 years old with pancreatic cancer. The V and J segments used are TRBV7-2 and TRBJ2-7; the junction holds 7 bases that match TRBD1. The starting material was peripheral blood, obtained from a patient treated with photon-based radiotherapy. The CDR3 region reads CASSYPRAGGSDEQYF. The nucleotides are TGTGCCAGCAGCTACCCTAGGGCAGGGGGAAGCGACGAGCAGTACTTC.